These T cell receptor beta chains were read from a single sample in a study of cytomegalovirus exposure and HLA in healthy donors. Assay used: immunoSEQ multiplex PCR; TCRdb lists only in-frame clones, some missing. Recorded for this sample: approximately 110,000 clones. Sequencing used PBMCs. The receptor source for this set is a man in his late teens or twenties in good health and CMV-seronegative. The CDR3 runs from the conserved cysteine through the conserved F or W. The order of the fields is V gene, J gene, CDR3 protein.

V gene: TRBV6-5; J gene: TRBJ1-1; CDR3 protein: CASSYSGRGNTEAFF
V gene: TRBV19; J gene: TRBJ2-7; CDR3 protein: CASSSTGGDSYEQYF
V gene: TRBV27; J gene: TRBJ2-7; CDR3 protein: CASGTGPYEQYF
V gene: TRBV7-9; J gene: TRBJ2-1; CDR3 protein: CASSPQILAGAYNEQFF
V gene: TRBV5-1; J gene: TRBJ2-1; CDR3 protein: CASSSGLANEQFF
V gene: TRBV9; J gene: TRBJ2-3; CDR3 protein: CASLRLEGADTQYF
V gene: TRBV5-6; J gene: TRBJ2-1; CDR3 protein: CASSLPGLAGNNEQFF
V gene: TRBV9; J gene: TRBJ2-7; CDR3 protein: CASSGTGVEQYF
V gene: TRBV5-4; J gene: TRBJ1-5; CDR3 protein: CASSLGGIGQPQHF
V gene: TRBV5-1; J gene: TRBJ2-1; CDR3 protein: CASSPLAGTSFYNEQFF
V gene: TRBV30; J gene: TRBJ1-1; CDR3 protein: CAWSVRASGGNTEAFF
V gene: TRBV30; J gene: TRBJ1-1; CDR3 protein: CAWRALQVVVTEAFF
V gene: TRBV7-2; J gene: TRBJ2-2; CDR3 protein: CASSLVGVKPGELFF
V gene: TRBV9; J gene: TRBJ2-5; CDR3 protein: CASKGGASETQYF
V gene: TRBV4-1; J gene: TRBJ2-1; CDR3 protein: CASSQGSVSGQGSYNEQFF
V gene: TRBV7-9; J gene: TRBJ1-5; CDR3 protein: CASSQSGGNQPQHF
V gene: TRBV5-1; J gene: TRBJ2-3; CDR3 protein: CASSWSRDRRSTDTQYF
V gene: TRBV30; J gene: TRBJ1-1; CDR3 protein: CAWSPNIDYTEAFF
V gene: TRBV7-8; J gene: TRBJ1-1; CDR3 protein: CASSAPRGLGTEAFF
V gene: TRBV5-1; J gene: TRBJ1-4; CDR3 protein: CASSLGGYATNEKLFF
V gene: TRBV11-2; J gene: TRBJ2-1; CDR3 protein: CASSSGGPDNEQFF
V gene: TRBV19; J gene: TRBJ2-3; CDR3 protein: CASSIVGVGRADTQYF
V gene: TRBV19; J gene: TRBJ2-1; CDR3 protein: CASSTRTDFSSYNEQFF
V gene: TRBV13; J gene: TRBJ2-7; CDR3 protein: CASSSYGSSYEQYF
V gene: TRBV28; J gene: TRBJ1-2; CDR3 protein: CASRSSGTNYGYTF
V gene: TRBV18; J gene: TRBJ1-1; CDR3 protein: CASSQLGTGDLNTEAFF